The sequence of this T cell receptor (beta chain) was determined in a study of T cell repertoires in cytomegalovirus infection. Study in general: HLA-B-restricted CMV epitopes that are well studied were used alongside recently identified HLA-C-restricted ones. Public TCR beta signatures provided an indication of both CMV infection and a matching HLA type.

TCRdb reanalysed the reads using MiXCR and keeps one entry per CDR3 protein. The profile shows hundreds of thousands of distinct CDR3 sequences, roughly 42% of them singletons. Germline V gene lookup returns CDR1 SGHRS and CDR2 YFSETQ. V was clipped by 4 bases and J by 7 bases, with 14 bases between them. The CDR3 extends over 14 amino acids. Broader study findings: Dominating the ex vivo response were TCR beta clonotypes that were CMV-specific and HLA-C-restricted.

Comment on this clonotype: Its antigen remains unknown.

The sequence came from a human donor in good health (CMV status not recorded). Some clones in this sample may be carry-over from other donors' samples. J is TRBJ1-4 and V is TRBV5-1; a possible D gene is TRBD1 (6 bases). Material: cultured PBMCs, obtained from culture after CMV antigen stimulation. Here the CDR3 DNA reads TGCGCCAGCAGCCCCGGGACATCCGGTGAAAAACTGTTTTTT. Translating it yields CASSPGTSGEKLFF.